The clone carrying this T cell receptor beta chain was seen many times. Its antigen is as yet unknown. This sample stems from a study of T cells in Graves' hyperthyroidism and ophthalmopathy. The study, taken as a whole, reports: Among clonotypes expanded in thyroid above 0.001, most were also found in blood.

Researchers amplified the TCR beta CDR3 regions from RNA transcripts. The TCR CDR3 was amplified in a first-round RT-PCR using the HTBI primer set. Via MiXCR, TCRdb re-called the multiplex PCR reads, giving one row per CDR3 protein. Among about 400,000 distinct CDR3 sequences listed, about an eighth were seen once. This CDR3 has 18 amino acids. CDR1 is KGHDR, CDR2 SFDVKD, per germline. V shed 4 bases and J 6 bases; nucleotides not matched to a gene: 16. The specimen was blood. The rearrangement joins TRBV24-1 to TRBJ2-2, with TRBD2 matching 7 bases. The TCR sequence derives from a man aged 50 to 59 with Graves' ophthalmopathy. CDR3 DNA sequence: TGTGCCACCAGTGAGTTCAGGCGACCGGGACTAAGGTCCGGGGAGCTGTTTTTT. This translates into CATSEFRRPGLRSGELFF.